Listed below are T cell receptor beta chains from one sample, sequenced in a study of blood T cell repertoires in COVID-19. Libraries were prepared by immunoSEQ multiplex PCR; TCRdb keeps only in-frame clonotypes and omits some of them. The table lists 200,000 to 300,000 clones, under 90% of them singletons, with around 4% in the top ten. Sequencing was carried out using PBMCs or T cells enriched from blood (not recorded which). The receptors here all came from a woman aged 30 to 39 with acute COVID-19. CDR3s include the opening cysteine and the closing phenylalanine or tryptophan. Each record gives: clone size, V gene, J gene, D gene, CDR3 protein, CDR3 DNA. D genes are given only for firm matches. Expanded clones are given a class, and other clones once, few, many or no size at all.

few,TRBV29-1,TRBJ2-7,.,CSVEVRGGPGYEQYF,TGCAGCGTTGAAGTAAGGGGGGGGCCTGGCTACGAGCAGTACTTC
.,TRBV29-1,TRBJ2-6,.,CSVEFPTGANVLTF,TGCAGCGTTGAATTCCCCACTGGGGCCAACGTCCTGACTTTC
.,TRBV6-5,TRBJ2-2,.,CASSPGQSSTGELFF,TGTGCCAGCAGCCCCGGACAGTCCTCGACCGGGGAGCTGTTTTTT
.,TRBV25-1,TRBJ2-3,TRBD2,CASSEGTSGGTDTQYF,TGTGCCAGCAGTGAAGGGACTAGCGGGGGCACAGATACGCAGTATTTT
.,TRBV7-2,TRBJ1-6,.,CASRTAPADNSPLHF,TGTGCCAGCAGAACGGCTCCGGCGGATAATTCACCCCTCCACTTT
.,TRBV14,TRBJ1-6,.,CASSRHDSPLHF,TGTGCCAGCAGCCGGCACGATTCACCCCTCCACTTT
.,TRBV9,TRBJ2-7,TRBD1,CASSVEDRGLYEQYF,TGTGCCAGCAGCGTAGAGGACAGGGGCTTATACGAGCAGTACTTC
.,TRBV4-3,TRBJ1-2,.,CASSQDLGQLYGYTF,TGCGCCAGCAGCCAAGATCTCGGACAGCTCTATGGCTACACCTTC
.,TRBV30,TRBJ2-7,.,CAWTLRGYEQYF,TGTGCCTGGACCCTTAGGGGCTACGAGCAGTACTTC
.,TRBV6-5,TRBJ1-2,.,CASSSTGIDYGYTF,TGTGCCAGCAGTTCCACAGGGATCGACTATGGCTACACCTTC
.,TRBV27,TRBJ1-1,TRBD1,CASSLSDRGNTEAFF,TGTGCCAGCAGTTTATCCGACAGGGGTAACACTGAAGCTTTCTTT
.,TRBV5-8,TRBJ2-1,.,CASSLEVGVHYNEQFF,TGTGCCAGCAGCTTGGAAGTCGGGGTGCACTACAATGAGCAGTTCTTC
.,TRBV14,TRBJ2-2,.,CASSQDQAGELFF,TGTGCCAGCAGCCAAGATCAGGCCGGGGAGCTGTTTTTT
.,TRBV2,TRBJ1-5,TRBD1,CASTGQGSNQPQHF,TGTGCCAGCACGGGACAGGGGTCAAATCAGCCCCAGCATTTT
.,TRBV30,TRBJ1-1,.,CAWSVAGRAFF,TGTGCCTGGAGTGTAGCAGGGCGAGCTTTCTTT
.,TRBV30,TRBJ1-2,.,CAWSANRARGYTF,TGTGCCTGGAGTGCAAACAGGGCCCGAGGCTACACCTTC
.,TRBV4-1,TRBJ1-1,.,CASSQIVGSTEAFF,TGCGCCAGCAGCCAAATCGTTGGGAGCACTGAAGCTTTCTTT
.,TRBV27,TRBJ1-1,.,CASSLAGGTEAFF,TGTGCCAGCAGTTTAGCGGGCGGCACTGAAGCTTTCTTT
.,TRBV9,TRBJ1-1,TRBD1,CASSDHRGVMNTEAFF,TGTGCCAGCAGCGACCACAGGGGAGTCATGAACACTGAAGCTTTCTTT
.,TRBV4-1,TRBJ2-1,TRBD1,CASRRGNNEQFF,TGCGCCAGCCGCAGGGGGAACAATGAGCAGTTCTTC
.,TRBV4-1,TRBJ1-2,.,CASSQEEGSAYGYTF,TGCGCCAGCAGCCAAGAGGAGGGAAGCGCCTATGGCTACACCTTC
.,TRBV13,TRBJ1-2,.,CASSTQDYGYTF,TGTGCCAGCAGTACGCAGGACTATGGCTACACCTTC
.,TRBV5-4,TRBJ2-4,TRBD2,CASSSVAGGENIQYF,TGTGCCAGCAGCTCCGTGGCGGGGGGTGAGAACATTCAGTACTTC
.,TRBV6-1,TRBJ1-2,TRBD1,CASSARTGDSYYGYTF,TGTGCCAGCAGTGCAAGGACAGGCGACTCCTACTATGGCTACACCTTC
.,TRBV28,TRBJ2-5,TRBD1,CASLTGGARETQYF,TGTGCCAGCTTGACAGGGGGCGCGAGGGAGACCCAGTACTTC
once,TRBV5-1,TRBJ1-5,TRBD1,CASSLAGQGGQPQHF,TGCGCCAGCAGCTTGGCGGGACAGGGCGGTCAGCCCCAGCATTTT
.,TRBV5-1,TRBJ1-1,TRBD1,CASSTRTGNTEAFF,TGCGCCAGCAGCACCCGGACAGGGAATACTGAAGCTTTCTTT
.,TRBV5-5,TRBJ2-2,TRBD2,CASSLSRGGAPGELFF,TGTGCCAGCAGCTTGAGTCGCGGGGGGGCACCCGGGGAGCTGTTTTTT
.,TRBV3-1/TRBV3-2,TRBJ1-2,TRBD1,CASSQGPRQGARGYTF,TGTGCCAGCAGCCAAGGGCCCCGACAGGGGGCAAGGGGCTACACCTTC
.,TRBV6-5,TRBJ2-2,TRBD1,CASRSGTGISGELFF,TGTGCCAGCAGGTCCGGGACAGGGATCTCTGGGGAGCTGTTTTTT
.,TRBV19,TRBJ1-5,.,CASSIGGKYNQPQHF,TGTGCCAGTAGTATAGGGGGCAAATACAATCAGCCCCAGCATTTT
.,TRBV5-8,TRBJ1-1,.,CASSLMGANTEAFF,TGTGCCAGCAGCTTGATGGGGGCGAACACTGAAGCTTTCTTT
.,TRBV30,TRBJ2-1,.,CAWGLAASSYNEQFF,TGTGCCTGGGGCTTAGCGGCAAGCTCCTACAATGAGCAGTTCTTC
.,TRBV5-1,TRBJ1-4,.,CASSDVQGRTNEKLFF,TGCGCCAGCAGCGACGTACAGGGAAGAACTAATGAAAAACTGTTTTTT
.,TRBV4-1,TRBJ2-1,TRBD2,CASSQRLAGPSYNEQFF,TGCGCCAGCAGCCAAAGGCTAGCGGGGCCCTCCTACAATGAGCAGTTCTTC
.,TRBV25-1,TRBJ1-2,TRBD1,CASSRDSYGYTF,TGTGCCAGCAGCCGGGACAGCTATGGCTACACCTTC
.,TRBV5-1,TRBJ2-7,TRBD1,CASSSSWTGTYEQYF,TGCGCCAGCAGCTCGAGCTGGACAGGGACCTACGAGCAGTACTTC
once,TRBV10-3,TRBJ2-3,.,CAISEFPRQTVGTQYF,TGTGCCATCAGTGAGTTCCCACGACAGACCGTTGGTACGCAGTATTTT
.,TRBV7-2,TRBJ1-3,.,CASSPWAGSAGNTIYF,TGTGCCAGCAGCCCCTGGGCAGGGTCGGCTGGAAACACCATATATTTT
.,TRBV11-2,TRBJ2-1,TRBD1,CASSPQWTGGGEQFF,TGTGCCAGCAGCCCCCAGTGGACAGGGGGCGGTGAGCAGTTCTTC
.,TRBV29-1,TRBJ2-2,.,CSVDPARGSDGELFF,TGCAGCGTTGACCCGGCCAGGGGCTCTGACGGGGAGCTGTTTTTT
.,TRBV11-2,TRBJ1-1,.,CASSFRYAGNTEAFF,TGTGCCAGCAGCTTTAGATACGCCGGGAACACTGAAGCTTTCTTT
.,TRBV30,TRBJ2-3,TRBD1,CAWNGDRGPTDTQYF,TGTGCCTGGAATGGGGACAGGGGGCCTACAGATACGCAGTATTTT
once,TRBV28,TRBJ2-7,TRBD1,CASRGTGAISYEQYF,TGTGCCAGCAGGGGAACAGGGGCCATCTCCTACGAGCAGTACTTC